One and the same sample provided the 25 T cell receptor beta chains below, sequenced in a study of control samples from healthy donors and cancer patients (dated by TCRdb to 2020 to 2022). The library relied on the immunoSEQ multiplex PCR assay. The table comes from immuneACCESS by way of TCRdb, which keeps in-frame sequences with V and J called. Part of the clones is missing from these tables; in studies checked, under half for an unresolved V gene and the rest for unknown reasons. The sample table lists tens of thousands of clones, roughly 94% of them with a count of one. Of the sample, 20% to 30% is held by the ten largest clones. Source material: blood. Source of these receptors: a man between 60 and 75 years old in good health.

CDR3 coding DNA: TGTGCCAGCAGTGAATTGCAGGGAGTCGGAACTAATGAAAAACTGTTTTTT. Protein sequence: CASSELQGVGTNEKLFF. This chain joins TRBV2 and TRBJ1-4, with a possible D match to TRBD1 (5 bases). This CDR3 is built from 17 residues. V was cut by 2 bases and J by 1 base, with 14 bases left in between. Germline values: CDR1 SNHLY, CDR2 FYNNEI.

The CDR3 is CAWSDAAYVNQPQHF. Written as DNA, the CDR3 is TGTGCCTGGAGCGACGCGGCCTATGTCAATCAGCCCCAGCATTTT. The chain carries TRBV30 and TRBJ1-5; D remains ambiguous. Looked up from germline, CDR1 is GTSNPN and CDR2 is SVGIG (reference sequence). The CDR3 is 15 amino acids. V was pared by 3 bases and J by 3 bases, with 15 bases between.

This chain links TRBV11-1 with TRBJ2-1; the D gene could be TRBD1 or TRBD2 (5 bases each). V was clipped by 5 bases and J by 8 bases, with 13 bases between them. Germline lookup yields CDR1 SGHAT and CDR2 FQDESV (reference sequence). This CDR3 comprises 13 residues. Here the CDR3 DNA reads TGTGCCAGCAGCCCCGTTCGGGGCCATGAGCAGTTCTTC. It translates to CASSPVRGHEQFF. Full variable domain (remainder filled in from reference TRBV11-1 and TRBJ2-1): EAEVAQSPRYKITEKSQAVAFWCDPISGHATLYWYRQILGQGPELLVQFQDESVVDDSQLPKDRFSAERLKGVDSTLKIQPAELGDSAMYLCASSPVRGHEQFFGPGTRLTVL.

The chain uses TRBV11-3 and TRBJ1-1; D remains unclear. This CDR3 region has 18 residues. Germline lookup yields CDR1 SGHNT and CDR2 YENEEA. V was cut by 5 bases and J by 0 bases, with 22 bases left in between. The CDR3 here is CASSLSSWGTTMNTEAFF. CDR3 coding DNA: TGTGCCAGCAGCCTCTCCTCCTGGGGTACAACAATGAACACTGAAGCTTTCTTT.

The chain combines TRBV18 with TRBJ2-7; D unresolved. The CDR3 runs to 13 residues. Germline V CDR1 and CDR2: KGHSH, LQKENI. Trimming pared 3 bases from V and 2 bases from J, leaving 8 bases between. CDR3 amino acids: CASSPQQTYEQYF. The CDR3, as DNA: TGTGCCAGCTCACCTCAACAGACCTACGAGCAGTACTTC.

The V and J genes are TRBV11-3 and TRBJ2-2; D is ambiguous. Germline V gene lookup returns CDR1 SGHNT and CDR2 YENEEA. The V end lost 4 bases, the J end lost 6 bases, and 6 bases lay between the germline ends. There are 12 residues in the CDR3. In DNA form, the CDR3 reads TGTGCCAGCAGCTCCCCACCCGGGGAGCTGTTTTTT. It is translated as CASSSPPGELFF. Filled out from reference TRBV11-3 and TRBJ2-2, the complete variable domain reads EAGVVQSPRYKIIEKKQPVAFWCNPISGHNTLYWYLQNLGQGPELLIRYENEEAVDDSQLPKDRFSAERLKGVDSTLKIQPAELGDSAVYLCASSSPPGELFFGEGSRLTVL.

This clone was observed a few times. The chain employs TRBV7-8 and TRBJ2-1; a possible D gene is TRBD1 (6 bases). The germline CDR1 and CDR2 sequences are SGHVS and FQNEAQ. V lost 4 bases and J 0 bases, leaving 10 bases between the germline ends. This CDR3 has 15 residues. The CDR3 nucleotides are TGTGCCAGCAGCTCCACAGGGAGCTCCTACAATGAGCAGTTCTTC. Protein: CASSSTGSSYNEQFF. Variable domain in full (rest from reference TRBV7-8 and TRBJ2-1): GAGVSQSPRYKVAKRGQDVALRCDPISGHVSLFWYQQALGQGPEFLTYFQNEAQLDKSGLPSDRFFAERPEGSVSTLKIQRTQQEDSAVYLCASSSTGSSYNEQFFGPGTRLTVL.

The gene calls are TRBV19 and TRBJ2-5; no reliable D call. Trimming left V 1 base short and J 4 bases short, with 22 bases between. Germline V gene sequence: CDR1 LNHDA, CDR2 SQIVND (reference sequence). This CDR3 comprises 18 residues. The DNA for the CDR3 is TGTGCCAGTAGTATAGGTCTCTATCGGGCAGGCGATGGAGAGACCCAGTACTTC. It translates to CASSIGLYRAGDGETQYF. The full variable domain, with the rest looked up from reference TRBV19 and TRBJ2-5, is DGGITQSPKYLFRKEGQNVTLSCEQNLNHDAMYWYRQDPGQGLRLIYYSQIVNDFQKGDIAEGYSVSREKKESFPLTVTSAQKNPTAFYLCASSIGLYRAGDGETQYFGPGTRLLVL.

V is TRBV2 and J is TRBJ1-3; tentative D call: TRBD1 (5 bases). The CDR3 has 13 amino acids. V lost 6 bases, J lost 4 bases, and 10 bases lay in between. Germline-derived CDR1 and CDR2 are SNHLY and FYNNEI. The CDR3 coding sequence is TGTGCCAGCAGCCTACAGGAGGGAAACACCATATATTTT. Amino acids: CASSLQEGNTIYF.

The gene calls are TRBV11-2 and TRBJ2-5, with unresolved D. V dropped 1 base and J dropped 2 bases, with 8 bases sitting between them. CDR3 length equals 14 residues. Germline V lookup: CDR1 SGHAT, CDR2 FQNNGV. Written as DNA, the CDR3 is TGTGCCAGCAGCTTAGTTCAGTCTCAAGAGACCCAGTACTTC. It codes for CASSLVQSQETQYF.

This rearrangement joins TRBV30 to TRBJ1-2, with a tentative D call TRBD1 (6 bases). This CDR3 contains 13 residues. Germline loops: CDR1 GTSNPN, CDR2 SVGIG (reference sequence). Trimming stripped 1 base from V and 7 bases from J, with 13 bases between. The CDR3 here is CAWSARGFGGYTF. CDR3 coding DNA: TGTGCCTGGAGTGCCAGGGGATTTGGTGGCTACACCTTC.

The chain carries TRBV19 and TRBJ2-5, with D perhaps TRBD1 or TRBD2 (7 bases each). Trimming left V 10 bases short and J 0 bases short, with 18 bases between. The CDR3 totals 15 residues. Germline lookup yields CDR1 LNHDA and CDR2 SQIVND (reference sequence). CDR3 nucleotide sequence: TGTGCCACTGGGAGGGGGCAGGGGCACCAAGAGACCCAGTACTTC. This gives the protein CATGRGQGHQETQYF.

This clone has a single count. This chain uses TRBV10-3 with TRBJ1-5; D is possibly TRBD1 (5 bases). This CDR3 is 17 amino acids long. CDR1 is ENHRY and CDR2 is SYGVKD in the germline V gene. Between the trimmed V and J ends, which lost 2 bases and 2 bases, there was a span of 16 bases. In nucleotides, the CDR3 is TGTGCCATCAGTGAGGTGGTCGGGGGGATCGGCAATCAGCCCCAGCATTTT. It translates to CAISEVVGGIGNQPQHF.

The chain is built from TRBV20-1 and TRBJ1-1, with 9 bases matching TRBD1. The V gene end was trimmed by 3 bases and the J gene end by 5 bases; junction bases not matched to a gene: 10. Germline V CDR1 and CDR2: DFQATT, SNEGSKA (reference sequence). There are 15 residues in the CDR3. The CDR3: CSASRSGTGWTEAFF. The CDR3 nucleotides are TGCAGTGCTAGTCGATCCGGGACAGGGTGGACTGAAGCTTTCTTT.

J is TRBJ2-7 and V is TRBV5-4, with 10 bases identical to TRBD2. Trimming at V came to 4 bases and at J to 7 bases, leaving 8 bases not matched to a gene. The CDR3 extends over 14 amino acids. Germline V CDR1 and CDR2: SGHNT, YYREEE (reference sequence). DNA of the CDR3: TGTGCCAGCAGCCAAAGCGGGAGGGCCGGAGAGCAGTACTTC. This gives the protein CASSQSGRAGEQYF.

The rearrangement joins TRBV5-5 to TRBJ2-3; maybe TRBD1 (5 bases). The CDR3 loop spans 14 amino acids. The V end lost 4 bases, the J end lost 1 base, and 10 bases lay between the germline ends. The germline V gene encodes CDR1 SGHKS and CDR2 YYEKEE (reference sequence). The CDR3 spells CASSLVQGTDTQYF. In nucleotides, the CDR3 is TGTGCCAGCAGCCTAGTACAGGGCACAGATACGCAGTATTTT.

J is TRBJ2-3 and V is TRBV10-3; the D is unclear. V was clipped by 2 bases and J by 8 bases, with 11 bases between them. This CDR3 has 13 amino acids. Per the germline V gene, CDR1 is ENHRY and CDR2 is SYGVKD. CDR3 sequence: CAISEEQTVTQYF. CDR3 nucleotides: TGTGCCATCAGTGAGGAGCAAACGGTTACGCAGTATTTT.

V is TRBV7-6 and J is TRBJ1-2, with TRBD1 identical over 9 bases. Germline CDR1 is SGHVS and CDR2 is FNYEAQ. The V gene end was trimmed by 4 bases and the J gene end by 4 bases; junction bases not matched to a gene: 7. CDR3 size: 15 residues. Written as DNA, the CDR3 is TGTGCCAGCAGCTATTCGTCGACAGGGGGCTATGGCTACACCTTC. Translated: CASSYSSTGGYGYTF.

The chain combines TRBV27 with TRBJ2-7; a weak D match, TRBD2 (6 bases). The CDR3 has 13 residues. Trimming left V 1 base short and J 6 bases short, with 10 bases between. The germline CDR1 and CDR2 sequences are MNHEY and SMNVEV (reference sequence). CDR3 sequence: CASSLWGESEQYF. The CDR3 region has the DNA TGTGCCAGCAGTTTATGGGGGGAGAGCGAGCAGTACTTC.

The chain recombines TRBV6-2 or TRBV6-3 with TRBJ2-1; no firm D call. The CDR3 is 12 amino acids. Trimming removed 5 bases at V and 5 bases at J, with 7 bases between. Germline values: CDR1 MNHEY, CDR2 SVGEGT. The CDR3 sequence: CASSLNHNEQFF. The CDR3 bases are TGTGCCAGCAGTCTCAACCACAATGAGCAGTTCTTC.

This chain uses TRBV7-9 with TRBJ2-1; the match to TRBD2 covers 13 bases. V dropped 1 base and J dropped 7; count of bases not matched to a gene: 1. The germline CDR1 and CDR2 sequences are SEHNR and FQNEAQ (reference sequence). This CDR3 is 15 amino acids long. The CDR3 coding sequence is TGTGCCAGCAGCTTAGGGACTAGCGGGAGTAATGAGCAGTTCTTC. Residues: CASSLGTSGSNEQFF. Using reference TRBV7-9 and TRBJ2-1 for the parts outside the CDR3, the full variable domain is DTGVSQNPRHKITKRGQNVTFRCDPISEHNRLYWYRQTLGQGPEFLTYFQNEAQLEKSRLLSDRFSAERPKGSFSTLEIQRTEQGDSAMYLCASSLGTSGSNEQFFGPGTRLTVL.

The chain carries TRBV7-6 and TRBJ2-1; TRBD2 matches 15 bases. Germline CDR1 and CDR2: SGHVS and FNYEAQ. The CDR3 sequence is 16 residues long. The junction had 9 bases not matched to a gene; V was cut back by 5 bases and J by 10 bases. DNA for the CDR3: TGTGCCAGCAGCCAAAGGGTAGGACTAGCGGGAGGGGAGCAGTTCTTC. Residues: CASSQRVGLAGGEQFF.

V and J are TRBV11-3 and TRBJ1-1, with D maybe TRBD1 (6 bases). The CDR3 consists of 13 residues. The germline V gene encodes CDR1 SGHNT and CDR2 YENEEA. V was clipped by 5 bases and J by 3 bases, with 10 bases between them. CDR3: CASSQGGYTEAFF. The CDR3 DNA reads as TGTGCCAGCAGCCAAGGGGGGTACACTGAAGCTTTCTTT.

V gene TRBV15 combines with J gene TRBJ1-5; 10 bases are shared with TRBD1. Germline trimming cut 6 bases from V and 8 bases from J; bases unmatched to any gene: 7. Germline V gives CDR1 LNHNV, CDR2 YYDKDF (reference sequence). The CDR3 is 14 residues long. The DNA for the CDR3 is TGTGCCACCAGTAGGGACAGGGGTGGGGAGCCCCAGCATTTT. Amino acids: CATSRDRGGEPQHF.

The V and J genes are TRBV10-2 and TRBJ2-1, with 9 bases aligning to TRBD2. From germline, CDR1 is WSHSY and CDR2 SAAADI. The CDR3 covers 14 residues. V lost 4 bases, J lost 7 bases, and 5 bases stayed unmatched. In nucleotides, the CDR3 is TGCGCCAGCAGTGGGGCGGGAGGGCCAAATGAGCAGTTCTTC. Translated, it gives CASSGAGGPNEQFF.